This T cell receptor (beta chain) originates from a study of early T cells in non-severe SARS-CoV-2 infection. This clonotype was found a few times. Germline V CDR1 and CDR2: DFQATT, SNEGSKA (reference sequence). The CDR3 sequence is 12 residues long. V dropped 4 bases and J dropped 7 bases, with 14 bases sitting between them. TCRdb re-derived calls from the 5' RACE reads in MiXCR, one entry per CDR3 protein. This sample carries 75,000 to 100,000 distinct CDR3 sequences, about 15% of them seen once, and the ten largest clones take about 7.5%. The origin of this receptor is an adult who was a healthcare worker with PCR-confirmed SARS-CoV-2 infection or an uninfected control (not recorded which). Sequences were obtained from whole blood. The rearrangement links TRBV20-1 to TRBJ2-7, with D perhaps matching TRBD1 (5 bases). DNA of the CDR3: TGCAGTGCTATTCCAGGGTTAAGTGAGCAGTACTTC. This codes for CSAIPGLSEQYF.